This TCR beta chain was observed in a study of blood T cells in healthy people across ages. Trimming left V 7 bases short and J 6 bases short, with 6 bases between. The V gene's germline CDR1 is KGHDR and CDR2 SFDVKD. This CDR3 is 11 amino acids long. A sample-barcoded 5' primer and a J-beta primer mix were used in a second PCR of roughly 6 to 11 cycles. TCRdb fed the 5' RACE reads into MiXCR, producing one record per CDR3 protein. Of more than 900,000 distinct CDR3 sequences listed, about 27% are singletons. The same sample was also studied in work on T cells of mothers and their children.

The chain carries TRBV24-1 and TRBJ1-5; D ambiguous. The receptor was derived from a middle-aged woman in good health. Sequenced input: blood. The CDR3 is CATRVRQPQHF. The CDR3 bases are TGTGCCACCAGGGTCCGTCAGCCCCAGCATTTT.